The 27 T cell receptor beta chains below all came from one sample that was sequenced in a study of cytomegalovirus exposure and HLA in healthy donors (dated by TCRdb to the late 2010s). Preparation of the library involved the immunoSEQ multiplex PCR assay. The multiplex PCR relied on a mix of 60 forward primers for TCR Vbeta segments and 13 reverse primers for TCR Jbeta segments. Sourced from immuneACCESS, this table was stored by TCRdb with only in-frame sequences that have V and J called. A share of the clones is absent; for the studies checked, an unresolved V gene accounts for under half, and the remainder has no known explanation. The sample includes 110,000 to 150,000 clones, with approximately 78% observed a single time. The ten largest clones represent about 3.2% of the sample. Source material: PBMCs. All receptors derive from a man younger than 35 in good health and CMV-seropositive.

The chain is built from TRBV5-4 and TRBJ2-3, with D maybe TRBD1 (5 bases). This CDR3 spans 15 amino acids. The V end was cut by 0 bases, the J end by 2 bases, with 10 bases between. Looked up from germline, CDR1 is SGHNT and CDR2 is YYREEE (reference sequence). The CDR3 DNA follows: TGTGCCAGCAGCTTGGCCCAGGGCAACACAGATACGCAGTATTTT. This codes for CASSLAQGNTDTQYF.

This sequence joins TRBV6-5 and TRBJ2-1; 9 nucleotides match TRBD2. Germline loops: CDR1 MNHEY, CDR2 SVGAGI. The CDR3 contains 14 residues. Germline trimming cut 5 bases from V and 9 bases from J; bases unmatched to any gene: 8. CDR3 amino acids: CASSTGVAGAEQFF. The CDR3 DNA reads TGTGCCAGCAGTACCGGGGTAGCGGGAGCTGAGCAGTTCTTC.

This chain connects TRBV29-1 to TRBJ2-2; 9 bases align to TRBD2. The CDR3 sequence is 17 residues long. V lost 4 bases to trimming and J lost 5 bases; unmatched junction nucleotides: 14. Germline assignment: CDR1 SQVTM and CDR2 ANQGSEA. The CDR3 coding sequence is TGCAGCGTTGTAGGTGCGGGAGGGCCGGGAGTTACCGGGGAGCTGTTTTTT. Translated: CSVVGAGGPGVTGELFF.

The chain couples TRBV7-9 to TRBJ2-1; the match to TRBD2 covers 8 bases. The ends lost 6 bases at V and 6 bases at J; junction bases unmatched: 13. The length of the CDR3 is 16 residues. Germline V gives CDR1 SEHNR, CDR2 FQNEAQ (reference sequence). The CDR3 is CASRSGTGTSANEQFF. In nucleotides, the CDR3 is TGTGCCAGCAGGTCAGGAACCGGGACTAGTGCCAATGAGCAGTTCTTC. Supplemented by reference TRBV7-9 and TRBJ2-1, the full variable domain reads DTGVSQNPRHKITKRGQNVTFRCDPISEHNRLYWYRQTLGQGPEFLTYFQNEAQLEKSRLLSDRFSAERPKGSFSTLEIQRTEQGDSAMYLCASRSGTGTSANEQFFGPGTRLTVL.

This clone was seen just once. CDR3 sequence (DNA): TGTGCCAGCGTCCGGACTAGCGAGTACACCGGGGAGCTGTTTTTT. This codes for CASVRTSEYTGELFF. The rearrangement links TRBV7-2 to TRBJ2-2; 9 positions agree with TRBD2. Losses at the gene ends were 8 bases for V and 3 bases for J; bases not matched to a gene: 7. CDR1 is SGHTA and CDR2 is FQGNSA in the germline V gene. The CDR3 runs 15 residues.

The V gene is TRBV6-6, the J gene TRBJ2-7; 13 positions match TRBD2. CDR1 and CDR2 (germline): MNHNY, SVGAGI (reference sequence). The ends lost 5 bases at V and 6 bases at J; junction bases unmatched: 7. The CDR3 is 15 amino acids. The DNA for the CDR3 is TGTGCCAGCAGTGCGGGACTAGCGGGATTTACCGAGCAGTACTTC. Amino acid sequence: CASSAGLAGFTEQYF.

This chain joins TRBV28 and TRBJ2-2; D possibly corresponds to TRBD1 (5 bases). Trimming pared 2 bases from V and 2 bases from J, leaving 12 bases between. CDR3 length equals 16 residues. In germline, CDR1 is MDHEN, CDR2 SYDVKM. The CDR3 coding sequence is TGTGCCAGCAGTTTAAGCTCAGGGATCAACACCGGGGAGCTGTTTTTT. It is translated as CASSLSSGINTGELFF.

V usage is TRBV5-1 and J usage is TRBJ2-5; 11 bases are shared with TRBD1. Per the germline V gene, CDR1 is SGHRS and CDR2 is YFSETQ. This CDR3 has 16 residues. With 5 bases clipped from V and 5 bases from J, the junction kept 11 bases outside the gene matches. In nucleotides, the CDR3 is TGCGCCAGCAGTAAAAACGGACAGGGGGCTAGGGAGACCCAGTACTTC. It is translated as CASSKNGQGARETQYF.

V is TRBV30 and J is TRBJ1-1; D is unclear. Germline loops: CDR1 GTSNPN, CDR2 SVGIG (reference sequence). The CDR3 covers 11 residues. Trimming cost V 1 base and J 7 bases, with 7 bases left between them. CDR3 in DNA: TGTGCCTGGAGTGATTTCGGTGAAGCTTTCTTT. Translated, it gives CAWSDFGEAFF.

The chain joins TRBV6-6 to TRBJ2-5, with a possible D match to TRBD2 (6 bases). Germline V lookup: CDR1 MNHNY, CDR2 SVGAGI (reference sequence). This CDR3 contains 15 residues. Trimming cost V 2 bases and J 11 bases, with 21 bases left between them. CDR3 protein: CASSYRGTPPGEQYF. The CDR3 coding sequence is TGTGCCAGCAGTTACCGTGGGACCCCTCCGGGGGAGCAGTACTTC.

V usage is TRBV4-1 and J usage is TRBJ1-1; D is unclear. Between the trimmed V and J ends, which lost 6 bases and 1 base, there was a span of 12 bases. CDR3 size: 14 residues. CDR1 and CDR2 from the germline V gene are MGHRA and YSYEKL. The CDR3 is CASSPGLGNTEAFF. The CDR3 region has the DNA TGCGCCAGCAGTCCCGGACTGGGGAACACTGAAGCTTTCTTT.

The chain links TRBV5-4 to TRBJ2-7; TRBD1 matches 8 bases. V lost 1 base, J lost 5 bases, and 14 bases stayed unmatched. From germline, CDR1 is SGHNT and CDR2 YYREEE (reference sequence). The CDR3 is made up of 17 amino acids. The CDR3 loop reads CASSLLLPDRVPHEQYF. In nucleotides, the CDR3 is TGTGCCAGCAGCTTGCTGCTCCCGGACAGGGTGCCCCACGAGCAGTACTTC. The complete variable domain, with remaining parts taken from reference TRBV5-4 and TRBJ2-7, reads ETGVTQSPTHLIKTRGQQVTLRCSSQSGHNTVSWYQQALGQGPQFIFQYYREEENGRGNFPPRFSGLQFPNYSSELNVNALELDDSALYLCASSLLLPDRVPHEQYFGPGTRLTVT.

This CDR3 reads CASSQDRLRDRVLHTEAFF. DNA of the CDR3: TGCGCCAGCAGCCAAGATCGCCTCCGGGACAGGGTTCTCCACACTGAAGCTTTCTTT. This sequence joins TRBV4-1 and TRBJ1-1, with 9 bases that match TRBD1. The CDR3 is 19 amino acids. The germline V gene encodes CDR1 MGHRA and CDR2 YSYEKL. J lost 3 bases, V lost 0 bases, and 14 bases had no gene match.

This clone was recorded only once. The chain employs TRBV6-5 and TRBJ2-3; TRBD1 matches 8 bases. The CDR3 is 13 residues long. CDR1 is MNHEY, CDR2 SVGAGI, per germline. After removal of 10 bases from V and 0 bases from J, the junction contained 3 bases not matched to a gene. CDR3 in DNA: TGTGCCACTAGACAGGGGAGCACAGATACGCAGTATTTT. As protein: CATRQGSTDTQYF.

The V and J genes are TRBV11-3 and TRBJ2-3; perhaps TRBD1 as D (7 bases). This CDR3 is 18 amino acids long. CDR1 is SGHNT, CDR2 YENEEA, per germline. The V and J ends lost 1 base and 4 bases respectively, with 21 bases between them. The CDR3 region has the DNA TGTGCCAGCAGCTTAGGGCCTTGGAGGGGGCATTCTGCAGATACGCAGTATTTT. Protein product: CASSLGPWRGHSADTQYF.

CDR3 amino acids: CASSPAYSDTQYF. The CDR3 region has the DNA TGTGCCAGCAGCCCCGCGTACTCCGATACGCAGTATTTT. The chain is built from TRBV11-2 and TRBJ2-3; D gene uncertain. The V end was cut by 5 bases, the J end by 6 bases, with 12 bases between. Germline V gene data show CDR1 as SGHAT and CDR2 as FQNNGV. CDR3 length: 13 amino acids. Full variable domain (rest looked up from reference TRBV11-2 and TRBJ2-3): EAGVAQSPRYKIIEKRQSVAFWCNPISGHATLYWYQQILGQGPKLLIQFQNNGVVDDSQLPKDRFSAERLKGVDSTLKIQPAKLEDSAVYLCASSPAYSDTQYFGPGTRLTVL.

CDR3 sequence reads: CASSQHPGGSYGYTF. The DNA for the CDR3 is TGTGCCAGCAGCCAACACCCGGGGGGCAGCTATGGCTACACCTTC. This chain uses TRBV14 with TRBJ1-2; perhaps TRBD1 as D (6 bases). Germline CDR1 reads SGHDN; CDR2 reads FVKESK. The CDR3 runs 15 residues. Trimming removed 2 bases at V and 4 bases at J, with 14 bases between.

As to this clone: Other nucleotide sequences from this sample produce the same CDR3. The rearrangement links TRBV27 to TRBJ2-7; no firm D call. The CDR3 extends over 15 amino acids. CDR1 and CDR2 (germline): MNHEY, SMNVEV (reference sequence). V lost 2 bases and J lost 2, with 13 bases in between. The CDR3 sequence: CASSLAASLPYEQYF. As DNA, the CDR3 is TGTGCCAGCAGTTTAGCGGCCTCCCTTCCCTACGAGCAGTACTTC.

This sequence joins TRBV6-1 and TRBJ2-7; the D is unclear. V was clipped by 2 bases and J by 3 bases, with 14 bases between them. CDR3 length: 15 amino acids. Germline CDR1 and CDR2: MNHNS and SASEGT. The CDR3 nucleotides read TGTGCCAGCAGTGAATTGTCAGCGTCCAACTACGAGCAGTACTTC. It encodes CASSELSASNYEQYF.

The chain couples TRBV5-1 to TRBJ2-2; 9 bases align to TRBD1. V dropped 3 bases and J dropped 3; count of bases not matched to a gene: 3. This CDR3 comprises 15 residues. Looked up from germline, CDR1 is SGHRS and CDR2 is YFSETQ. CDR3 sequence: CASSSDRGDTGELFF. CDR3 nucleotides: TGCGCCAGCAGCTCCGACAGGGGGGACACCGGGGAGCTGTTTTTT.

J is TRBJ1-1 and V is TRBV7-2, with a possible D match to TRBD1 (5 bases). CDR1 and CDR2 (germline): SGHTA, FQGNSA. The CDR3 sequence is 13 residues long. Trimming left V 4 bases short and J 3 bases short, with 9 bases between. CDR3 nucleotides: TGTGCCAGCAGCTGGCAGGGATACACTGAAGCTTTCTTT. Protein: CASSWQGYTEAFF.

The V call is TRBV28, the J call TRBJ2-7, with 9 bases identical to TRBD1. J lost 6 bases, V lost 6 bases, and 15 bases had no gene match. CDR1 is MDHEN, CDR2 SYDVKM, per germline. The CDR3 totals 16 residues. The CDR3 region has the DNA TGTGCCAGCAGGGGGGGTCCGGGACAGGGAGGGTCCGAGCAGTACTTC. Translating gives CASRGGPGQGGSEQYF. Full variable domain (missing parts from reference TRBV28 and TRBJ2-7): DVKVTQSSRYLVKRTGEKVFLECVQDMDHENMFWYRQDPGLGLRLIYFSYDVKMKEKGDIPEGYSVSREKKERFSLILESASTNQTSMYLCASRGGPGQGGSEQYFGPGTRLTVT.

The CDR3 protein is CASRQQGQSNQPQHF. The DNA for the CDR3 is TGTGCCAGCAGGCAACAGGGGCAAAGCAATCAGCCCCAGCATTTT. The chain recombines TRBV6-5 with TRBJ1-5, with 7 nucleotides matching TRBD1. Germline V CDR1 and CDR2: MNHEY, SVGAGI. The ends lost 6 bases at V and 1 base at J; junction bases unmatched: 6. CDR3 length: 15 amino acids.

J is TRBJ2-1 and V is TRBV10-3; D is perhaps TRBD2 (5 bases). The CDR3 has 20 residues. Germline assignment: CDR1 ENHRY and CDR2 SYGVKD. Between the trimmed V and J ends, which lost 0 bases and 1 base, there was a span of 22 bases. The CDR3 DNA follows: TGTGCCATCAGTGAGTCGAACCTAGCACCGAGAATGGTTTCCTACAATGAGCAGTTCTTC. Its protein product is CAISESNLAPRMVSYNEQFF.

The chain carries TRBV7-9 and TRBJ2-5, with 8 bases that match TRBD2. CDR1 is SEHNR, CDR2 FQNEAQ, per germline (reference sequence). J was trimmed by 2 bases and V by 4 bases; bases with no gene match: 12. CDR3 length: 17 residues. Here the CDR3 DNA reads TGTGCCAGCAGCTCCTACCGGAGCGGGAGACTACAAGAGACCCAGTACTTC. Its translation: CASSSYRSGRLQETQYF.

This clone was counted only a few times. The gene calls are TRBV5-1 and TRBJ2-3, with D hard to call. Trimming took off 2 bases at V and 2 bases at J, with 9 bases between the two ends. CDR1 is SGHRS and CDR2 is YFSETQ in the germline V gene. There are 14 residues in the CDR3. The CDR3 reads CASSLDRSTDTQYF. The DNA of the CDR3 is TGCGCCAGCAGCTTAGATAGATCCACAGATACGCAGTATTTT.

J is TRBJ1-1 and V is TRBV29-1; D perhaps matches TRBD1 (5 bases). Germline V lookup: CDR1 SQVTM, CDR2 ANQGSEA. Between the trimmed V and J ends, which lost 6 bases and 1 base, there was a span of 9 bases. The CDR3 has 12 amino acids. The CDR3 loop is CSVGDWNTEAFF. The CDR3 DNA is TGCAGCGTAGGGGATTGGAACACTGAAGCTTTCTTT.